What follows describes a single TCR beta chain. As yet, its antigen is unknown. This record comes from a study of regulatory dendritic cells for organ transplantation. The wider study: LPS was added to dendritic cell cultures on day 6.

The repertoire was sequenced with immunoSEQ multiplex PCR; TCRdb's copy has only in-frame clones and lacks some. The sample carries roughly 12,000 clones, nearly 90% recorded once. Overall study findings and caveats: Memory T cells were less diverse than naive, with memory CD8+ most oligoclonal.

Germline lookup yields CDR1 MNHEY and CDR2 SVGAGI. Deletions cut 0 bases from V and 5 bases from J, with 13 bases between. The CDR3 loop spans 15 amino acids. Sorted subsets were CFSE-labeled and cultured roughly five days with allogeneic dendritic cells. V gene TRBV6-5 combines with J gene TRBJ1-1; D gene ambiguous. This clonotype was obtained from a human donor in good health. Sequencing used naive CD8+ T cells from blood cultured with dendritic cells. The sample's subset: CD45RA+ naive T cells. CDR3 region: CASSYSWEGSTEAFF. The CDR3 DNA reads TGTGCCAGCAGTTACTCGTGGGAGGGTTCGACTGAAGCTTTCTTT.